This T cell receptor (beta chain) was retrieved from a study of T cell repertoires in cytomegalovirus infection. On the study more broadly: CMV infection and matching HLA type were both indicated by public TCR beta signatures. Study-level results: The response measured ex vivo was dominated by TCR beta clonotypes (HLA-C-restricted and CMV-specific). The cumulative frequency of public TCR beta families identified carriers of CMV plus the relevant HLA.

MiXCR, run by TCRdb on the reads, gives a single entry per CDR3 protein. The data show fewer than 950,000 distinct CDR3 sequences, with less than 35% seen just once and roughly an eighth held by the top ten. In this sample, this clonotype turned up many times. Its antigen is unknown. Germline V CDR1 and CDR2: SGDLS, YYNGEE. Trimming took off 4 bases at V and 7 bases at J, with 10 bases between the two ends. The CDR3 runs to 12 residues. The gene calls are TRBV9 and TRBJ2-3; D is unresolved. This sequence originates from a human donor in good health (CMV status not recorded). Some clones in this sample may be carry-over from other donors' samples. The sample in question was cultured CD8+ T cells from PBMCs, obtained from culture after CMV antigen stimulation. The CDR3 loop reads CASSPEQNTQYF. DNA for the CDR3: TGTGCCAGCAGCCCGGAGCAGAATACGCAGTATTTT.